A single sample is the source of the 10 T cell receptor beta chains below, sequenced in a study of identical twins. TCRdb re-called the 5' RACE reads with MiXCR, one entry per CDR3 protein. In the table there are roughly 1.6 million distinct CDR3 sequences, under 35% of which are singletons. Sequencing input: cord blood. The receptors stem from a newborn girl in good health.

Notes on this clonotype: A read error may account for a junction end that differs from germline. The rearrangement joins TRBV9 to TRBJ1-6; D is ambiguous. This CDR3 has 15 residues. Looked up from germline, CDR1 is SGDLS and CDR2 is YYNGEE. CDR3 residues: CASTTHGSYNSPPHF. The DNA for the CDR3 is TGTGCCAGCACCACCCATGGCTCCTATAATTCACCCCCCCACTTT.

V gene TRBV11-2 combines with J gene TRBJ2-2; weak D call: TRBD1 (6 bases). Germline CDR1 reads SGHAT; CDR2 reads FQNNGV. The CDR3 covers 14 residues. V was pared by 3 bases and J by 8 bases, with 13 bases between. The CDR3 sequence: CASSLKQGSGELFF. The CDR3 bases are TGTGCCAGCAGCTTGAAGCAGGGGTCGGGGGAGCTGTTTTTT.

The chain uses TRBV6-1 and TRBJ2-1; D may be TRBD1 or TRBD2 (5 bases each). The CDR3 loop spans 15 amino acids. CDR1 MNHNS and CDR2 SASEGT come from the germline V gene. Trimming took off 2 bases at V and 3 bases at J, with 11 bases between the two ends. CDR3 nucleotides: TGTGCCAGCAGTGAATCCGGGACCCACTACAATGAGCAGTTCTTC. Translation: CASSESGTHYNEQFF.

This clonotype was recorded a few times. The chain couples TRBV27 to TRBJ1-6, with 9 bases matching TRBD1. CDR1 MNHEY and CDR2 SMNVEV come from the germline V gene (reference sequence). V dropped 3 bases and J dropped 4; count of bases not matched to a gene: 4. The CDR3 covers 16 residues. The CDR3 DNA is TGTGCCAGCAGTTTCCTACAGGGGGCGTATAATTCACCCCTCCACTTT. Its protein is CASSFLQGAYNSPLHF.

V gene TRBV11-1 combines with J gene TRBJ2-1; TRBD2 aligns across 16 bases. V lost 1 base to trimming and J lost 3 bases; unmatched junction nucleotides: 12. The length of the CDR3 is 21 residues. The germline CDR1 and CDR2 sequences are SGHAT and FQDESV (reference sequence). As DNA, the CDR3 is TGTGCCAGCAGCTTAGTTTCGGGACTAGCGGGGGGGCACAAGAACTACAATGAGCAGTTCTTC. Amino acid sequence: CASSLVSGLAGGHKNYNEQFF. Looking up the rest from reference TRBV11-1 and TRBJ2-1 gives the full variable domain: EAEVAQSPRYKITEKSQAVAFWCDPISGHATLYWYRQILGQGPELLVQFQDESVVDDSQLPKDRFSAERLKGVDSTLKIQPAELGDSAMYLCASSLVSGLAGGHKNYNEQFFGPGTRLTVL.

The chain recombines TRBV12-3 or TRBV12-4 with TRBJ2-5; D assignment may be TRBD1 or TRBD2 (5 bases each). The CDR3 is made up of 13 amino acids. Trimming pared 8 bases from V and 2 bases from J, leaving 12 bases between. This CDR3 reads CASEGQGQETQYF. The CDR3 nucleotides are TGTGCCAGCGAGGGGCAGGGTCAAGAGACCCAGTACTTC.

This clonotype was detected only a few times. V is TRBV3-1 and J is TRBJ2-7, with a tentative D call TRBD2 (6 bases). The CDR3 spans 15 residues. In germline, CDR1 is LGHDT, CDR2 YNNKEL (reference sequence). Trimming took 1 base from V and 1 from J, leaving 11 bases between them. CDR3 loop: CASSQGGSGSYEQYF. The DNA of the CDR3 is TGTGCCAGCAGCCAAGGGGGTAGCGGATCCTACGAGCAGTACTTC.

Points on this clonotype: This may stem from a read error, because a much larger clone lies one nucleotide away. V usage is TRBV29-1 and J usage is TRBJ2-7; D uncertain. V was clipped by 7 bases and J by 3 bases, with 16 bases between them. Germline assignment: CDR1 SQVTM and CDR2 ANQGSEA. The CDR3 runs 13 residues. The CDR3 DNA is TGCAGCGCCCAAGTTCCTTTTGACTACGAGCAGTACTTC. As protein: CSAQVPFDYEQYF.

The chain has TRBV3-1 and TRBJ1-4; D call uncertain. V was clipped by 3 bases and J by 5 bases, with 10 bases between them. CDR3 length equals 14 residues. Per the germline V gene, CDR1 is LGHDT and CDR2 is YNNKEL (reference sequence). The CDR3 protein is CASSHGLHNEKLFF. CDR3 DNA: TGTGCCAGCAGCCACGGACTGCACAATGAAAAACTGTTTTTT.

The chain recombines TRBV12-3 or TRBV12-4 with TRBJ1-5, with TRBD1 identical over 9 bases. V was pared by 6 bases and J by 5 bases, with 8 bases of the junction left unmatched. This CDR3 is built from 15 residues. The CDR3 loop is CASRRGTGHYQPQHF. The CDR3 DNA reads as TGTGCCAGCAGGCGGGGGACAGGGCACTATCAGCCCCAGCATTTT.